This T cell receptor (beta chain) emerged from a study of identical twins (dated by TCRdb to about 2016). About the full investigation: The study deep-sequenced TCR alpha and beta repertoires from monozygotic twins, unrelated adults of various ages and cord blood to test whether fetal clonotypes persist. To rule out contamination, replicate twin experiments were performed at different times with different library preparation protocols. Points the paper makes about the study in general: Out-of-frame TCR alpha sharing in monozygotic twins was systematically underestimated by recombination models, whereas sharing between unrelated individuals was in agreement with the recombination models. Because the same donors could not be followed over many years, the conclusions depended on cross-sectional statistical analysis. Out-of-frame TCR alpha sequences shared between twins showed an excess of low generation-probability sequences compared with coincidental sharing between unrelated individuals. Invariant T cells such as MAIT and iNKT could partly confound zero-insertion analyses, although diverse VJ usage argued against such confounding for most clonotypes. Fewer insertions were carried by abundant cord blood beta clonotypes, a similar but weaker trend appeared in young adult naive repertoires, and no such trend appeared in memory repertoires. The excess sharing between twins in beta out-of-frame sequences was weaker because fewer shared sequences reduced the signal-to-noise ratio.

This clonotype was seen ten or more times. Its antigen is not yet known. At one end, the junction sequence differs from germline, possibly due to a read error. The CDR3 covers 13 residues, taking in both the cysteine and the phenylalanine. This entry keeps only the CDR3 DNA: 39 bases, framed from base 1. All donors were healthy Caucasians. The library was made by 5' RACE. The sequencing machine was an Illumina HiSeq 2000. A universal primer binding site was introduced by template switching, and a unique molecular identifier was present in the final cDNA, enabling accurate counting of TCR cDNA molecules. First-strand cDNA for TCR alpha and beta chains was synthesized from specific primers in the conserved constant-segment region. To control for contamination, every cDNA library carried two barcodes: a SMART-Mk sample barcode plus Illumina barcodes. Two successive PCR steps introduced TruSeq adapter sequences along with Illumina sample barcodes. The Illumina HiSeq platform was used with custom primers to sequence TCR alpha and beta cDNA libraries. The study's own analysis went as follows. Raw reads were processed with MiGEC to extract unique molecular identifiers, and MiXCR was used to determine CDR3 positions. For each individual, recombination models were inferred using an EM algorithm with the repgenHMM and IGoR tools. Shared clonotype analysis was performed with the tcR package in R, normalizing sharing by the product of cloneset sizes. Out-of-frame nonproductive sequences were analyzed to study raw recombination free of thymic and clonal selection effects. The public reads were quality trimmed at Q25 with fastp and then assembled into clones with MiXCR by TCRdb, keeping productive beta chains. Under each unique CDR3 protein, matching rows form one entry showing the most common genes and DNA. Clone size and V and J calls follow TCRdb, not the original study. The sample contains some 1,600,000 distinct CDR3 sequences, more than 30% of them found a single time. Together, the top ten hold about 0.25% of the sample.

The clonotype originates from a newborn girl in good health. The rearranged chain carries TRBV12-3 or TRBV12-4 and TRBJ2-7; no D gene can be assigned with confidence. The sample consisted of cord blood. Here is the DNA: TGTGCCAGCAGCTTAGTAACTCTCTACGAGCAGTACTTC. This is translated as CASSLVTLYEQYF.